This entry concerns a single T cell receptor beta chain. Its antigen is not identified. The germline V gene encodes CDR1 LNHNV and CDR2 YYDKDF (reference sequence). The germline V and J ends were trimmed by 0 bases and 8 bases, with 7 bases remaining between them. The CDR3 has 12 residues. These data come from a study of PD-1 blockade in classical Hodgkin lymphoma. The protocol was immunoSEQ multiplex PCR, while the TCRdb copy is restricted to in-frame clones and leaves out a portion. Among around 7,600 clones, around 84% were seen once, and the ten largest hold roughly a fifth. General observations from the study: Prior therapy or disease activity may underlie the repertoire differences, whose causes remain undefined. By cycle point C4D1, TCR diversity had risen significantly in CD4+ cells (but not CD8+ cells).

Brentuximab vedotin exposure varied among the patients, all of whom had relapsed after autologous stem cell transplantation. Thawed PBMCs underwent magnetic negative selection to obtain purified CD8+ T cells. The clonotype was recovered from a human donor with classical Hodgkin lymphoma. The V gene is TRBV15, the J gene TRBJ1-1; unclear D gene. The sequencing used CD8+ T cells from blood, collected at baseline. The CDR3 sequence: CATSREGSEAFF. For the CDR3, the DNA is TGTGCCACCAGCAGAGAAGGGTCAGAAGCTTTCTTT.